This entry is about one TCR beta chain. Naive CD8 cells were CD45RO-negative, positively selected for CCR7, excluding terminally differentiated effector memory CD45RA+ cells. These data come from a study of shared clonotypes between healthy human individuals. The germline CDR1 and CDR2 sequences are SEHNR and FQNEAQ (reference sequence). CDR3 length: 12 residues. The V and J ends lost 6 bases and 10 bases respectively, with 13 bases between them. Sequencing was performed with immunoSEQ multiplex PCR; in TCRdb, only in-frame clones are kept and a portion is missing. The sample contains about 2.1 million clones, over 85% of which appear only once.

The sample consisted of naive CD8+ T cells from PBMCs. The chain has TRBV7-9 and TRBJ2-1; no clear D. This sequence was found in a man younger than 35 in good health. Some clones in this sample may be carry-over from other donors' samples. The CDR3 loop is CASSSLAMEQFF. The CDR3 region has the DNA TGTGCCAGCAGTTCACTGGCCATGGAGCAGTTCTTC. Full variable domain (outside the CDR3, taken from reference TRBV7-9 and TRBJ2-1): DTGVSQNPRHKITKRGQNVTFRCDPISEHNRLYWYRQTLGQGPEFLTYFQNEAQLEKSRLLSDRFSAERPKGSFSTLEIQRTEQGDSAMYLCASSSLAMEQFFGPGTRLTVL.